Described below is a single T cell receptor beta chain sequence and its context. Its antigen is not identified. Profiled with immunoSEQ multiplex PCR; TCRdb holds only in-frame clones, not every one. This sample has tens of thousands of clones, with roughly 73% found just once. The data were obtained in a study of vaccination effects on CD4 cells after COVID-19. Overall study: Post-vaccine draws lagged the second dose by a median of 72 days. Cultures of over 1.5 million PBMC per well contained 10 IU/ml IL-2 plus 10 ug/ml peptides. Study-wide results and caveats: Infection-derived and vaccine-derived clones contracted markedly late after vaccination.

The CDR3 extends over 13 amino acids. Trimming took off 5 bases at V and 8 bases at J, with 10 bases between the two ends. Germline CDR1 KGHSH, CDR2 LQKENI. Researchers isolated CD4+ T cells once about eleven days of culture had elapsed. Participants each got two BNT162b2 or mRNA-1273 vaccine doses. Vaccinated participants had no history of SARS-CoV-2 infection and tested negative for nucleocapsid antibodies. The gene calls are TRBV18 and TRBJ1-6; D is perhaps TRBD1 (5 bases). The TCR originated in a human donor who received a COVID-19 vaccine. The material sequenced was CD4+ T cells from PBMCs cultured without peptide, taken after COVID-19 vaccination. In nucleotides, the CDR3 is TGTGCCAGCTCAGTCAGGGCTGATTCACCCCTCCACTTT. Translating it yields CASSVRADSPLHF.